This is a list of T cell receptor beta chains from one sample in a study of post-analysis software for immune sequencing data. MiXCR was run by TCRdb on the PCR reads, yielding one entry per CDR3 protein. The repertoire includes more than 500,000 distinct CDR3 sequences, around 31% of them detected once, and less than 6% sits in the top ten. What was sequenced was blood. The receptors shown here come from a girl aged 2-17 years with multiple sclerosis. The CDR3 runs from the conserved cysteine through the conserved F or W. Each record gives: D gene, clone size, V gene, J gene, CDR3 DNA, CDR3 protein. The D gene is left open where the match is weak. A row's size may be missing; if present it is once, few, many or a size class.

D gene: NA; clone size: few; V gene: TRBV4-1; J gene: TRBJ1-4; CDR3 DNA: TGCGCCAGCAGCCAAGAAGAGACATTCGGAAATGAAAAACTGTTTTTT; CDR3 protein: CASSQEETFGNEKLFF
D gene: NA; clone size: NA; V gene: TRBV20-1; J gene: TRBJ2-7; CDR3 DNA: TGCAGTGCTACCTTTGGGGGCCCCTACGAGCAGTACTTC; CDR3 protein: CSATFGGPYEQYF
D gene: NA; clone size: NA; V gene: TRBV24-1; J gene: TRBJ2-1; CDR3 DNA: TGTGCCACCAGTGCTAGGGAGGTATGGGATGAGCAGTTCTTC; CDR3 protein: CATSAREVWDEQFF
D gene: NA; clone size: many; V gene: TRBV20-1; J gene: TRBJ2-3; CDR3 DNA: TGCAGTGCTAGTGACGGCACAGATACGCAGTATTTT; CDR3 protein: CSASDGTDTQYF
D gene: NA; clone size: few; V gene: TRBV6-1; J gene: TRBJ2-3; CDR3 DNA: TGTGCCAGCAGTCACGGGGGACACAACACAGATACGCAGTATTTT; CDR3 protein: CASSHGGHNTDTQYF
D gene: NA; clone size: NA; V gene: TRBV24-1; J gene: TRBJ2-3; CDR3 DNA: TGTGCCACCAGGGACGTCCTCACAGATACGCAGTATTTT; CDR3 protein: CATRDVLTDTQYF
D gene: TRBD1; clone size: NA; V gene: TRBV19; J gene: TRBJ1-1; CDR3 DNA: TGTGCCAGTAGTGTAACCCAGGGGGTTGGTGAAGCTTTCTTT; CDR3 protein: CASSVTQGVGEAFF
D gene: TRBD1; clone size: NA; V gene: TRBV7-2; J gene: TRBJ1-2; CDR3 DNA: TGTGCCAGCAGTTTTACCGGGACAGCCTATGGCTACACCTTC; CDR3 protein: CASSFTGTAYGYTF
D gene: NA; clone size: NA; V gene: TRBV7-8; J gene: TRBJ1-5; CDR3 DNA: TGTGCCAGCAGCGGAGAGCACGCTCAGCCCCAGCATTTT; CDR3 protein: CASSGEHAQPQHF
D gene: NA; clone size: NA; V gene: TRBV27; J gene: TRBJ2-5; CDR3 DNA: TGTGCCAGCAGTGAAGGCGGGACAAAAGAGACCCAGTACTTC; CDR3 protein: CASSEGGTKETQYF
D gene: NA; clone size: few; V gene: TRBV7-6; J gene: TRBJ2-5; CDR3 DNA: TGTGCCAGCAGCTTGAGCCACCAAGAGACCCAGTACTTC; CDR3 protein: CASSLSHQETQYF
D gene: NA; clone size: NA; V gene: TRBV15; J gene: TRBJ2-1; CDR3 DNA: TGTGCCACCAGCAGAGGGGGGGCCTTGGACAATGAGCAGTTCTTC; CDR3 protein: CATSRGGALDNEQFF
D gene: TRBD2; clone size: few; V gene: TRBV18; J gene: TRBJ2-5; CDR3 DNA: TGTGCCAGCTCACCAGGCCAGCGGGGGTCCGAGACCCAGTACTTC; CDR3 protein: CASSPGQRGSETQYF
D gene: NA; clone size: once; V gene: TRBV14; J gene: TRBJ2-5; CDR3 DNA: TGTGCCAGCAGCCAAGTTCGAGTGTTCTGGGGGCTCGGAGAGACCCAGTACTTC; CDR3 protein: CASSQVRVFWGLGETQYF
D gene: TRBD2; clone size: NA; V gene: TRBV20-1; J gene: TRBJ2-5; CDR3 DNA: TGCAGTGCTCCTTCCTATCCTGGGAGGGATGGGGAGACCCAGTACTTC; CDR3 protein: CSAPSYPGRDGETQYF
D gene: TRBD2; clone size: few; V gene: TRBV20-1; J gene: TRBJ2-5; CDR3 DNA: TGCAGCGCTACTAGCGGGGGGGCAGGGGAGACCCAGTACTTC; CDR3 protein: CSATSGGAGETQYF
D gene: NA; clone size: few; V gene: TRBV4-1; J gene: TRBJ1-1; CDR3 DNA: TGCGCCAGCAGCCGCCGGGACCGCGGGGGCACTGAAGCTTTCTTT; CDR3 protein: CASSRRDRGGTEAFF
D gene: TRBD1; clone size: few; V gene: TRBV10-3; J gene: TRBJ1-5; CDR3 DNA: TGTGCCAAGCGGACAGGGAGGTTGCCCAATCAGCCCCAGCATTTT; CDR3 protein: CAKRTGRLPNQPQHF
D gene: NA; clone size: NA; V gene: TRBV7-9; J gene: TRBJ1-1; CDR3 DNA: TGTGCCAGCAGCACCCCGAGGAATGAGGGCTACGTCACTGAAGCTTTCTTT; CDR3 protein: CASSTPRNEGYVTEAFF
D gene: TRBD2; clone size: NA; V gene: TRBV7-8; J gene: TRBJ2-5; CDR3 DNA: TGTGCCAGCAGCTTATTGGCTAGCGGGGTCGGAGAGACCCAGTACTTC; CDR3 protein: CASSLLASGVGETQYF
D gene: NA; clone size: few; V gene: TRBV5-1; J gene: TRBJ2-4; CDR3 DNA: TGCGCCAGCAGCTTACCTTCTGCAAACATTCAGTACTTC; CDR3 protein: CASSLPSANIQYF
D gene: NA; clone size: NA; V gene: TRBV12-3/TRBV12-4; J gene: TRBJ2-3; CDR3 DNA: TGTGCCAGCAGTCAAGGGGGGAGCGCAGATACGCAGTATTTT; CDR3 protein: CASSQGGSADTQYF
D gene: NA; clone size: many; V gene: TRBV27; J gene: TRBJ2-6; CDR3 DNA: TGTGCCAGCAGTTTTGGGGGCGCTGGGGCCAACGTCCTGACTTTC; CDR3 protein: CASSFGGAGANVLTF
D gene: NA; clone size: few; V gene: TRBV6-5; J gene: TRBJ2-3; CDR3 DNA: TGTGCCAGCAGTTACTCGTCCCTCCGGACAGATACGCAGTATTTT; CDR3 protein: CASSYSSLRTDTQYF
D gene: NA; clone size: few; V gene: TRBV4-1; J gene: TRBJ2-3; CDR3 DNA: TGCGCCAGCAGCCAAGAAGGCTGGGGGGGCACAGATACGCAGTATTTT; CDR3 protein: CASSQEGWGGTDTQYF
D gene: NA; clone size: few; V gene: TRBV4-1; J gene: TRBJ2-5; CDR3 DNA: TGCGCCAGCAGCCACCCACCAAAACAACAAAGGGAGACCCAGTACTTC; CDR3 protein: CASSHPPKQQRETQYF
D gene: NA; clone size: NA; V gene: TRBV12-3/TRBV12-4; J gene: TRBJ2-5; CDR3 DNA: TGTGCCAGCGTACCCGGGACGGGGGAGACCCAGTACTTC; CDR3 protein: CASVPGTGETQYF
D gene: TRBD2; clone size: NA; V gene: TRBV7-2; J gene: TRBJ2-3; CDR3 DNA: TGTGCCAGCAGCTTAATCGGCGGGAGTGGGGATACGCAGTATTTT; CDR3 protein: CASSLIGGSGDTQYF
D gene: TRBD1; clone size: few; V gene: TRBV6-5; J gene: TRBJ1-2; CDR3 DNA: TGTGCCAGCAGTTCCACCGGGACAGGCTATGGCTACACCTTC; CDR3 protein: CASSSTGTGYGYTF
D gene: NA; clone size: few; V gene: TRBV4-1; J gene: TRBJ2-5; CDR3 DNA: TGCGCCAGCAGCCAAGTGGGGGTGGGAGGCCAAGAGACCCAGTACTTC; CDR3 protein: CASSQVGVGGQETQYF
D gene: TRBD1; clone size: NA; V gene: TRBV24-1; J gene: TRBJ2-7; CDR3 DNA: TGTGCCACCAGTGATCTCAACAGGGACAGTAACGAGCAGTACTTC; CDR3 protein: CATSDLNRDSNEQYF
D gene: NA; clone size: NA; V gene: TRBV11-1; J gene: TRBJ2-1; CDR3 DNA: TGTGCCAGCAGCTTAGGGACAATGAGGTCCTACAATGAGCAGTTCTTC; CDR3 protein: CASSLGTMRSYNEQFF
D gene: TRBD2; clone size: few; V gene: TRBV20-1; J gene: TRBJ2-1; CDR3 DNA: TGCAGTGCTGAAAGACTAGCGGGGGGTAATGAGCAGTTCTTC; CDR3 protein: CSAERLAGGNEQFF
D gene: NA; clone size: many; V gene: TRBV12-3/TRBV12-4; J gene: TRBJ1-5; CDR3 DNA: TGTGCCAGCAGCTCCGATCAGCCCCAGCATTTT; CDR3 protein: CASSSDQPQHF
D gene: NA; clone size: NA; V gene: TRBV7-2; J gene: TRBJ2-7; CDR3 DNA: TGTGCCAGCAGCTTAGGGTACGGGGACGCCTACGAGCAGTACTTC; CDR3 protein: CASSLGYGDAYEQYF
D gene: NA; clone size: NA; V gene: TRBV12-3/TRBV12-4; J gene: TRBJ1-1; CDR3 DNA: TGTGCCAGCAGTTTCGGGGGGCGCGTCACTGAAGCTTTCTTT; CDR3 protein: CASSFGGRVTEAFF